This T cell receptor beta chain was captured by sequencing in a study of blood T cell repertoires in COVID-19. This table comes from immunoSEQ multiplex PCR, and its TCRdb copy is limited to in-frame clones, with some not included. Of 180,000 or so clones in the sample, about 85% were seen once. V gave up 2 bases and J gave up 8 bases; unmatched junction bases: 8. Per germline, CDR1 ENHRY and CDR2 SYGVKD. The CDR3 totals 14 residues. Sequenced: peripheral blood. The source is an elderly woman with acute or convalescent COVID-19. The rearrangement joins TRBV10-3 to TRBJ1-2; the match to TRBD1 covers 7 bases. CDR3 sequence: CAISEKGALEGYTF. CDR3 coding DNA: TGTGCCATCAGTGAGAAGGGGGCGCTGGAGGGCTACACCTTC.